The 7 T cell receptor beta chains reported below all come from one sample, sequenced in a study of blood T cell repertoires in COVID-19 (dated by TCRdb to 2018 to 2021). The protocol used for the library was the immunoSEQ multiplex PCR assay. TCRdb took over this immuneACCESS table, retaining in-frame rearrangements with V and J assigned. Such tables are incomplete; in checked studies, under half of the missing clones stem from an unresolved V gene, and the remainder is unexplained. This sample lists about 180,000 clones; around 80% were detected once. The ten largest make up about 10% of the sample. Sequencing was carried out using peripheral blood. These receptors originate from a woman of 80 years or more with COVID-19, enrolled during active disease.

The chain uses TRBV7-9 and TRBJ2-6; weak D call: TRBD2 (6 bases). Germline V gene lookup returns CDR1 SEHNR and CDR2 FQNEAQ (reference sequence). This CDR3 has 15 amino acids. The V end lost 5 bases, the J end lost 2 bases, and 10 bases lay between the germline ends. The CDR3 bases are TGTGCCAGCAGCCGAGCGGGCACTGGGGCCAACGTCCTGACTTTC. Its translation: CASSRAGTGANVLTF.

This sequence joins TRBV9 and TRBJ2-2; TRBD2 matches 8 bases. The CDR3 is 15 amino acids. The J segment lost 5 bases and the V segment lost 7 bases, leaving 10 bases of the junction unmatched. Germline loops: CDR1 SGDLS, CDR2 YYNGEE. CDR3 nucleotides: TGTGCCAGCGGCAAAAGGGCGGGAGGAACCGGGGAGCTGTTTTTT. Residues: CASGKRAGGTGELFF.

This clone was counted many times. CDR3 sequence reads: CASSPSGNTGELFF. CDR3 bases: TGTGCCAGCAGCCCTAGCGGGAACACCGGGGAGCTGTTTTTT. This chain links TRBV6-6 with TRBJ2-2; 7 bases agree with TRBD2. CDR1 is MNHNY, CDR2 SVGAGI, per germline (reference sequence). This CDR3 has 14 residues. Trimming took 6 bases from V and 1 from J; bases not matched to a gene: 2.

The J gene is TRBJ1-4, the V gene TRBV5-1; 10 bases fit TRBD1. V was pared by 4 bases and J by 7 bases, with 4 bases of the junction left unmatched. The CDR3 runs 14 residues. Germline V gene data show CDR1 as SGHRS and CDR2 as YFSETQ. CDR3 coding DNA: TGCGCCAGCAGCACGGGACAGGGGAGTGAAAAACTGTTTTTT. Translating gives CASSTGQGSEKLFF.

The genes are TRBV9 and TRBJ2-5, with 9 positions matching TRBD2. With V trimmed by 2 bases and J by 5 bases, 4 bases remained unmatched. This CDR3 has 14 residues. Per germline, CDR1 SGDLS and CDR2 YYNGEE. The CDR3 DNA sequence: TGTGCCAGCAGCGTGGCGGGGGGGCAGGAGACCCAGTACTTC. This gives the protein CASSVAGGQETQYF.

This chain connects TRBV2 to TRBJ2-1; a possible D gene is TRBD2 (8 bases). Germline CDR1 SNHLY, CDR2 FYNNEI. Trimming pared 7 bases from V and 7 bases from J, leaving 26 bases between. This CDR3 comprises 17 residues. CDR3 nucleotide sequence: TGTGCCAGCATCAAGTGGGCGGGGGGAAAACAGGGGAATGAGCAGTTCTTC. Its protein product is CASIKWAGGKQGNEQFF.

This rearrangement joins TRBV12-5 to TRBJ2-1; a possible D gene is TRBD2 (6 bases). The germline V gene has CDR1 LGHNT and CDR2 FRNRAP. V was pared by 5 bases and J by 9 bases, with 17 bases between. This CDR3 spans 14 amino acids. The CDR3 sequence is CASGPLPGVGEQFF. CDR3 bases: TGTGCTAGTGGTCCCCTCCCGGGGGTAGGTGAGCAGTTCTTC.